The T cell receptor (beta chain) under discussion was sequenced for a study of blood T cell repertoires in COVID-19. This clone was counted between two and nine times. CDR1 is SGDLS, CDR2 YYNGEE, per germline. CDR3 length equals 15 residues. With V trimmed by 4 bases and J by 4 bases, 8 bases remained unmatched. The data were produced by immunoSEQ multiplex PCR, yet TCRdb's version contains in-frame clones alone and is incomplete. The data contain under 250,000 clones, roughly 84% of them singletons. This chain joins TRBV9 and TRBJ1-3, with TRBD1 identical over 7 bases. This TCR was recovered from a woman of 80 years or more with acute or convalescent COVID-19. The material sequenced was peripheral blood. The CDR3 bases are TGTGCCAGCAGCCCAACTGACAGGGTCGGAAACACCATATATTTT. Residues: CASSPTDRVGNTIYF.